Detailed here is one T cell receptor beta chain. The sample originates from a study of blood T cell repertoires in COVID-19. Turning to the study itself: Spain, Italy and the United States supplied samples that represented acute and convalescent COVID-19. The cDNA or gDNA used as material had been derived from T cells, B-cell-depleted T cells, or PBMCs.

The CDR3 extends over 15 amino acids. Germline V lookup: CDR1 LGHDT, CDR2 YNNKEL (reference sequence). With 5 bases removed from V and 8 bases from J, the gap between germline ends came to 18 bases. How the authors handled the data: Reference gene primers were amplified, and this amplification served to estimate nucleated cell counts. Libraries were prepared by immunoSEQ multiplex PCR; TCRdb keeps only in-frame clonotypes and omits some of them. That table gives V, J and clone size, and the DNA gave D and trimming. This table has approximately 300,000 clones, about 84% appearing once. Sequencing was performed on peripheral blood. This chain links TRBV3-1 (or the pseudogene TRBV3-2) with TRBJ1-4, with D possibly TRBD1 on 6 matching bases. The receptor was isolated from a woman aged 45-65 years with acute or convalescent COVID-19. The CDR3 here is CASSAPGRQGEKLFF. The DNA for the CDR3 is TGTGCCAGCAGCGCCCCTGGACGCCAGGGGGAAAAACTGTTTTTT.